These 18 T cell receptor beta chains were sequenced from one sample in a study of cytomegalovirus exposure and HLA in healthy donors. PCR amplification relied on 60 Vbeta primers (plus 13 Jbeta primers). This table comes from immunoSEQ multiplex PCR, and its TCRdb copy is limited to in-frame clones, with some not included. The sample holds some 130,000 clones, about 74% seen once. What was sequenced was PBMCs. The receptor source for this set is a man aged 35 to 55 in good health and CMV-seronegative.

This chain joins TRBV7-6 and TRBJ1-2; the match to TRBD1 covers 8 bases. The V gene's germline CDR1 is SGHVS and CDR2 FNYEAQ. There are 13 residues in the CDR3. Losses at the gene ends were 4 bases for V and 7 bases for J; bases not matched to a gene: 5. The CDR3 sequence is CASSSDRGVGYTF. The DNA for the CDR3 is TGTGCCAGCAGCTCCGACAGGGGTGTTGGCTACACCTTC.

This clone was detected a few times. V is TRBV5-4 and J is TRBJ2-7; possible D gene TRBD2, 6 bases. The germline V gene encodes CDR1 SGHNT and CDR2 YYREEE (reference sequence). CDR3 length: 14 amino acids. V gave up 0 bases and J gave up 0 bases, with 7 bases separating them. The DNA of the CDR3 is TGTGCCAGCAGCTTGGGGACTAACTCCTACGAGCAGTACTTC. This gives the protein CASSLGTNSYEQYF.

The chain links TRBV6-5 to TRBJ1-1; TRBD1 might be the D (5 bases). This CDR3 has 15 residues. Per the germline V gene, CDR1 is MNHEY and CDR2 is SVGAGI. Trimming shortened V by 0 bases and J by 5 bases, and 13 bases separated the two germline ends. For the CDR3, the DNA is TGTGCCAGCAGTTACTCAGGGGCCGGATGGACTGAAGCTTTCTTT. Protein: CASSYSGAGWTEAFF.

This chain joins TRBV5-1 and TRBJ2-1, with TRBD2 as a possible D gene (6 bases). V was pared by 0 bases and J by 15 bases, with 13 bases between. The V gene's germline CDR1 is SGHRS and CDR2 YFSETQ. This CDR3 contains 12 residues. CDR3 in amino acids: CASSLGGAEGFF. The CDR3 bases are TGCGCCAGCAGCTTGGGCGGGGCAGAGGGGTTCTTC.

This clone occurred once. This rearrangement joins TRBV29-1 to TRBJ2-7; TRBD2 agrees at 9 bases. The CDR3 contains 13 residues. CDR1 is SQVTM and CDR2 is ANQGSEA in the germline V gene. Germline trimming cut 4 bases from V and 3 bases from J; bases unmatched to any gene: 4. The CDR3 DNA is TGCAGCGTTGCGGGACTAGCAGTCTACGAGCAGTACTTC. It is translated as CSVAGLAVYEQYF.

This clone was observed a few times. The CDR3 spells CASTPRDRVSTEAFF. CDR3 nucleotide sequence: TGTGCCAGCACACCACGGGACAGGGTTTCCACTGAAGCTTTCTTT. The rearrangement links TRBV6-6 to TRBJ1-1, with 9 bases identical to TRBD1. V trimming: 7 bases; J trimming: 4 bases; junction bases outside the gene matches: 10. Germline assignment: CDR1 MNHNY and CDR2 SVGAGI (reference sequence). This CDR3 is 15 amino acids long.

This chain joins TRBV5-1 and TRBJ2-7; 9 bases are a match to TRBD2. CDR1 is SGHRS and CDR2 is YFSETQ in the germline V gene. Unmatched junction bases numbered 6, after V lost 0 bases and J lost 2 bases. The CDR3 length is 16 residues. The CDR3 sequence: CASSLAGGRATYEQYF. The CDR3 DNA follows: TGCGCCAGCAGCTTGGCCGGCGGGAGGGCCACCTACGAGCAGTACTTC.

The CDR3 loop reads CASSPGQGAGVAFF. For the CDR3, the DNA is TGTGCCAGCAGCCCGGGACAGGGGGCCGGGGTAGCTTTCTTT. This rearrangement joins TRBV7-2 to TRBJ1-1; 12 bases line up with TRBD1. The V and J ends lost 5 bases and 10 bases, in that order; junction bases with no gene match: 8. In germline, CDR1 is SGHTA, CDR2 FQGNSA. The CDR3 runs 14 residues.

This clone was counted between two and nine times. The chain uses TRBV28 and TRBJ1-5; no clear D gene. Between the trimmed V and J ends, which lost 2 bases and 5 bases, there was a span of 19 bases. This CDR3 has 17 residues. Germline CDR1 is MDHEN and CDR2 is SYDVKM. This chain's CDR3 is CASSLGQNSTEDQPQHF. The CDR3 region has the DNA TGTGCCAGCAGTTTAGGGCAAAACAGTACGGAGGATCAGCCCCAGCATTTT.

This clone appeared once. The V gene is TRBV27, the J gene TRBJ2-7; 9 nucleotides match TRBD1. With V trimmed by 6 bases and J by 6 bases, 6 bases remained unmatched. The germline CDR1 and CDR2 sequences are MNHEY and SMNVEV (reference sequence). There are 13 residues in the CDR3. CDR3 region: CASSWDRVSEQYF. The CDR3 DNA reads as TGTGCCAGCAGCTGGGACAGGGTATCCGAGCAGTACTTC.

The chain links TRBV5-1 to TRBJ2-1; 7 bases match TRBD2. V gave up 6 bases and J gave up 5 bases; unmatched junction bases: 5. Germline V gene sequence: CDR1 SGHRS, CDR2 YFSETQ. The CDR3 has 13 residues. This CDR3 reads CASTLGGNNEQFF. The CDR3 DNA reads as TGCGCCAGCACCCTCGGGGGGAACAATGAGCAGTTCTTC.

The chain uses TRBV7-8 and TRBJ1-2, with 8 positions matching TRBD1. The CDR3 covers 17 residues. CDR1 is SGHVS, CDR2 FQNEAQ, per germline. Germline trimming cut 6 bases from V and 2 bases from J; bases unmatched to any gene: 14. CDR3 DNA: TGTGCCAGCAGTGCCAACTCTGGGACAGGCCTAAACTATGGCTACACCTTC. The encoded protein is CASSANSGTGLNYGYTF.

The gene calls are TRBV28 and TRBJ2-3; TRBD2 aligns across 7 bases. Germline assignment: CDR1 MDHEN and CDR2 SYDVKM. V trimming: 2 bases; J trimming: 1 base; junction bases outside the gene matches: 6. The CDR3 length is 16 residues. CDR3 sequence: CASSLGAGWGTDTQYF. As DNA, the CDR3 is TGTGCCAGCAGTTTAGGAGCGGGGTGGGGCACAGATACGCAGTATTTT.

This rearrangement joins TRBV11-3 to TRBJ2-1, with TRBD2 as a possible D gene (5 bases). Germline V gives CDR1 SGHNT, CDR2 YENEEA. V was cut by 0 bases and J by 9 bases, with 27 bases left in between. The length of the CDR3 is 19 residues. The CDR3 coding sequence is TGTGCCAGCAGCTTAGAAAAAGTGGGAGCAACCTCGGGATTCGGTGAGCAGTTCTTC. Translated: CASSLEKVGATSGFGEQFF.

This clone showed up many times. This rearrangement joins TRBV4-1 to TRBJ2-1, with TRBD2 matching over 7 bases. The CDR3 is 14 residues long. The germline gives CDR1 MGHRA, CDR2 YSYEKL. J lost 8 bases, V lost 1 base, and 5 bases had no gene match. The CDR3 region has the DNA TGCGCCAGCAGCCAAGTGGGGGGGGACTATGAGCAGTTCTTC. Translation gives CASSQVGGDYEQFF.

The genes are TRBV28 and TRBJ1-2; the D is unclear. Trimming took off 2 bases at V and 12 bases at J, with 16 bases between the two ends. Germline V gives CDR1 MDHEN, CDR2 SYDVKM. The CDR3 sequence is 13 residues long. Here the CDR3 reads CASSLPLRQAHTF. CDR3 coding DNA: TGTGCCAGCAGTTTACCCCTCCGGCAGGCCCACACCTTC.

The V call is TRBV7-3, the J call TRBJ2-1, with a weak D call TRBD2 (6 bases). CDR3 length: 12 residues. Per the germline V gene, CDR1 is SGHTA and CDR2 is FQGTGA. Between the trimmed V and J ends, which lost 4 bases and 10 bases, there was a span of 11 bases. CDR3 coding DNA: TGTGCCAGCAGCTCTGGAGGGCCCGAGCAGTTCTTC. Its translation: CASSSGGPEQFF.

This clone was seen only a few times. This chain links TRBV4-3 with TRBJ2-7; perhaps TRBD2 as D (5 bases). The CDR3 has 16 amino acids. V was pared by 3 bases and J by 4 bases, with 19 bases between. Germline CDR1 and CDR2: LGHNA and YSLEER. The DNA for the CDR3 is TGCGCCAGCAGCCAGGGAGACGGTCGCATCCCATACGAGCAGTACTTC. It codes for CASSQGDGRIPYEQYF.